This T cell receptor (beta chain) was sequenced in a study of blood T cell repertoires in COVID-19. Across the whole study: Material from acute and convalescent COVID-19 was sourced from the United States, Italy and Spain.

In the source study's methods: Reference gene primer amplification in the assay estimated nucleated cell counts. The method was immunoSEQ multiplex PCR; TCRdb's version includes in-frame clones alone and lacks a portion of them. V, J and clone size derive from that table, while D and trimming were established from the DNA sequence. The sample includes over 100,000 clones, roughly 80% of them seen just once. Germline CDR1 reads SGHRS; CDR2 reads YFSETQ. The length of the CDR3 is 16 residues. Trimming pared 0 bases from V and 4 bases from J, leaving 13 bases between. In this sample, this clone turned up a few times.

This chain joins TRBV5-1 and TRBJ2-2, with D possibly matching TRBD2 (6 bases). Sequences were obtained from peripheral blood. The TCR was taken from a human donor in a cohort sampled during active COVID-19. The CDR3 region is CASSLGPRGFTGELFF. DNA of the CDR3: TGCGCCAGCAGCTTGGGGCCCCGGGGGTTCACCGGGGAGCTGTTTTTT. The variable domain in full, with the rest retrieved from reference TRBV5-1 and TRBJ2-2, is KAGVTQTPRYLIKTRGQQVTLSCSPISGHRSVSWYQQTPGQGLQFLFEYFSETQRNKGNFPGRFSGRQFSNSRSEMNVSTLELGDSALYLCASSLGPRGFTGELFFGEGSRLTVL.